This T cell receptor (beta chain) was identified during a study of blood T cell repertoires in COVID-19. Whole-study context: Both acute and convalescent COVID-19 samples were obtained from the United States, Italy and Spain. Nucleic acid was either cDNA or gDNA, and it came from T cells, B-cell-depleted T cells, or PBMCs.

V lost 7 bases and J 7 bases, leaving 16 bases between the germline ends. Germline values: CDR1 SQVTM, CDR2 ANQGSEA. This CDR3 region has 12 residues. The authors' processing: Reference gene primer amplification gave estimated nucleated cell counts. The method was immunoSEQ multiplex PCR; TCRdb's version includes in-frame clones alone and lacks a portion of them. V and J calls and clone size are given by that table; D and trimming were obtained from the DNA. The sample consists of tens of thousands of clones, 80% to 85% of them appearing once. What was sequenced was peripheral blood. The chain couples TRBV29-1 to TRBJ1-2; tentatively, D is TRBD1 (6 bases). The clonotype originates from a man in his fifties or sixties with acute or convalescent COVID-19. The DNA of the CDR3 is TGCAGCGCATCGGGGGGCTCAGGTGGCTACACCTTC. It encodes CSASGGSGGYTF.